This T cell receptor (beta chain) is drawn from a study of T cell clones after liver transplantation. Overall study context: As an antigen-independent comparator, third-party-reactive TCRbeta sequences came from pre-transplant mixed lymphocyte reactions. Draws occurred before transplant, before withdrawal, and after complete or failed withdrawal. Whole-study results and caveats: Donor-reactive sequences fell more than third party-reactive ones, suggesting partial deletion.

Concerning this clone itself: The antigen remains undetermined.

Germline-derived CDR1 and CDR2 are MDHEN and SYDVKM. The germline V and J ends were trimmed by 1 base and 0 bases, with 9 bases remaining between them. The CDR3 consists of 15 residues. The protocol was immunoSEQ multiplex PCR, while the TCRdb copy is restricted to in-frame clones and leaves out a portion. Here the sample spans about 18,000 clones, about 90% being singletons. The sequencing used CD8+ T cells from blood, collected before liver transplant. This rearrangement joins TRBV28 to TRBJ1-1; no reliable D call. The TCR was taken from a human donor who received a liver transplant. For the CDR3, the DNA is TGTGCCAGCAGTTTATTCGGATTTCTGAACACTGAAGCTTTCTTT. It specifies CASSLFGFLNTEAFF.